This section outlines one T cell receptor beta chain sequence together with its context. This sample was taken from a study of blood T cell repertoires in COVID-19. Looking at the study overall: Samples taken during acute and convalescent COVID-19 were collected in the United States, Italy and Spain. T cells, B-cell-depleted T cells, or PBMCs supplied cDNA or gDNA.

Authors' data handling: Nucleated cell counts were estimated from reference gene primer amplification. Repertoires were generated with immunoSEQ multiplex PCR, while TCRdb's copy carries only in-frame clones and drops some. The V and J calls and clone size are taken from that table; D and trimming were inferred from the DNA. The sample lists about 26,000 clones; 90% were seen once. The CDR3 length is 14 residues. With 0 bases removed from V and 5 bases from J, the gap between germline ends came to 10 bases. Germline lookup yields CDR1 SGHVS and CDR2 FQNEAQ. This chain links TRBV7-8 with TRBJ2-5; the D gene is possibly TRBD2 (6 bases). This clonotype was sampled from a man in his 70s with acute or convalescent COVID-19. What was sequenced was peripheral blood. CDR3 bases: TGTGCCAGCAGCTTAGCGCAGCTAGCGGAGACCCAGTACTTC. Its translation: CASSLAQLAETQYF.